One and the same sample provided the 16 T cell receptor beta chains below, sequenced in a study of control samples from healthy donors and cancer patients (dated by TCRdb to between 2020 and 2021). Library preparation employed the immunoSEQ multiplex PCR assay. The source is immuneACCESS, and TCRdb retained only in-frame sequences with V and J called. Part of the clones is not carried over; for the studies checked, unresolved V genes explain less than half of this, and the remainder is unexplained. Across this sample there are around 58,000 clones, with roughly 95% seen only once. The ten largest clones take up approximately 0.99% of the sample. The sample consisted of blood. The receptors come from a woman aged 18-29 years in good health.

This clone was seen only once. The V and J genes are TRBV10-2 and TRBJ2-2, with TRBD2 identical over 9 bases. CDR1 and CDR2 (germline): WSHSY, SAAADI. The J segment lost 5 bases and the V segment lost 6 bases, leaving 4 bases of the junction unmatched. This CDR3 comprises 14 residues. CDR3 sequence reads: CASSPGLATGELFF. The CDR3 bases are TGCGCCAGCAGCCCGGGACTAGCAACCGGGGAGCTGTTTTTT.

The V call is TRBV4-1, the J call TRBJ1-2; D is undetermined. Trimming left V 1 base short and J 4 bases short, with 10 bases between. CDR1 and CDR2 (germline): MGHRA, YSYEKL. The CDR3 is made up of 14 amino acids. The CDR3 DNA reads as TGCGCCAGCAGCCAAGCTGGGGTGGTCTATGGCTACACCTTC. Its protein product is CASSQAGVVYGYTF.

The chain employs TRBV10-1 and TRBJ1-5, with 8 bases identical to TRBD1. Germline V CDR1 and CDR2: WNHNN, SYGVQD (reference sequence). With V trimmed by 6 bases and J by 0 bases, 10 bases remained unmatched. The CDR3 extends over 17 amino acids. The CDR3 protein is CASRDREPLTSNQPQHF. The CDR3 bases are TGCGCCAGCAGGGACAGGGAACCCCTCACTAGCAATCAGCCCCAGCATTTT.

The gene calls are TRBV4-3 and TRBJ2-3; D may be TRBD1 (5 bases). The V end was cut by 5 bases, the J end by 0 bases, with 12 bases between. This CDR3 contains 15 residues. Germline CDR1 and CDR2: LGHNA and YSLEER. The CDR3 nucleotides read TGCGCCAGCAGCAGGGGCCTCTTTAGCACAGATACGCAGTATTTT. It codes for CASSRGLFSTDTQYF.

The CDR3 loop is CASSFLPNTEAFF. The CDR3 nucleotides read TGTGCCAGCAGTTTCTTACCGAACACTGAAGCTTTCTTT. This chain connects TRBV12-3 or TRBV12-4 to TRBJ1-1; D uncertain. The CDR3 has 13 residues. Trimming removed 3 bases from V and 1 base from J, with 6 bases in between.

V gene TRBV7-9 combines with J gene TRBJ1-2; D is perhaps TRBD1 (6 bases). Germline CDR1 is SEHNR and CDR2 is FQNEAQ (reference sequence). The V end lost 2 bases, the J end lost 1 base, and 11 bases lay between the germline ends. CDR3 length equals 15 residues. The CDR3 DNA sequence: TGTGCCAGCAGCTTAACAGGGTTCCTTAACTATGGCTACACCTTC. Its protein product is CASSLTGFLNYGYTF.

CDR3: CASSAADYEQYF. The DNA of the CDR3 is TGTGCCAGCTCAGCCGCCGACTACGAGCAGTACTTC. This chain uses TRBV18 with TRBJ2-7; D is unclear. This CDR3 has 12 residues. Germline values: CDR1 KGHSH, CDR2 LQKENI. V was cut by 5 bases and J by 3 bases, with 8 bases left in between.

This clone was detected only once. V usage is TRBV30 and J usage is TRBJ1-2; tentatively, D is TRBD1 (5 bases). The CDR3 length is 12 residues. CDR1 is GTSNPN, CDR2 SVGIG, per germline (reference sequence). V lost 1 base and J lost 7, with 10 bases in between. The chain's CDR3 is CAWSEGASGYTF. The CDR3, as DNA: TGTGCCTGGAGTGAAGGGGCCTCTGGCTACACCTTC.

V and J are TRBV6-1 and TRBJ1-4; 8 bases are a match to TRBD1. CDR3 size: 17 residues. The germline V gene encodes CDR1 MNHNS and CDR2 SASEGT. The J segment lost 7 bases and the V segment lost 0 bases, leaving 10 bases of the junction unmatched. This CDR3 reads CASSEAPGTGGGEKLFF. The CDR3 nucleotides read TGTGCCAGCAGTGAAGCGCCGGGGACAGGCGGGGGTGAAAAACTGTTTTTT.

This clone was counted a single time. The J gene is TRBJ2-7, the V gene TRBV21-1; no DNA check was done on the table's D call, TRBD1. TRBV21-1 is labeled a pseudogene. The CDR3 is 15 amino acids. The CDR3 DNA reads TGTGCCAGCAGCAAAGGGGGGGACAGCTCCTACGAGCAGTACTTC. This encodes CASSKGGDSSYEQYF.

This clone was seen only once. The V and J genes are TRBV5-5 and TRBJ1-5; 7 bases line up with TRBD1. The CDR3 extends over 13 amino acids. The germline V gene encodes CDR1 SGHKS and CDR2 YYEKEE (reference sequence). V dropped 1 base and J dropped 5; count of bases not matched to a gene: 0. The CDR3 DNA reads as TGTGCCAGCAGCTTGACAGGGGATCAGCCCCAGCATTTT. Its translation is CASSLTGDQPQHF.

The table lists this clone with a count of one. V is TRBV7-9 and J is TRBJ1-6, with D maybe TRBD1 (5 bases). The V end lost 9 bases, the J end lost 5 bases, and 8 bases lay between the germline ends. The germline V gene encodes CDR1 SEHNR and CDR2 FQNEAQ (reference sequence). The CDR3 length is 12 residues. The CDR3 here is CASRQNNSPLHF. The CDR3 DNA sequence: TGTGCCAGTAGACAGAATAATTCACCCCTCCACTTT.

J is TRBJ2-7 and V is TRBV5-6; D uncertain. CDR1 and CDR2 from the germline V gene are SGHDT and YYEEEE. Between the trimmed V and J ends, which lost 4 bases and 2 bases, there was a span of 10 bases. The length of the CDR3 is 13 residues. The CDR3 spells CASSLTPTYEQYF. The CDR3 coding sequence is TGTGCCAGCAGCCTTACACCTACCTACGAGCAGTACTTC.

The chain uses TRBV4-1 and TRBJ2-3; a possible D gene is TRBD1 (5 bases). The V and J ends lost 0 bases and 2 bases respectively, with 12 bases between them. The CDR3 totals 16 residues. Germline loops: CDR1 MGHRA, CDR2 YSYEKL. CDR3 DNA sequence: TGCGCCAGCAGCCAAGAAAGGGGCTCATACACAGATACGCAGTATTTT. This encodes CASSQERGSYTDTQYF.

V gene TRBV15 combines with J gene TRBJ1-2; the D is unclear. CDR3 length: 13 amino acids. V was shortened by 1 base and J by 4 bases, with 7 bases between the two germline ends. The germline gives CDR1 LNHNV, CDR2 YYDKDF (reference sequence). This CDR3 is CATSRGTTYGYTF. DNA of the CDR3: TGTGCCACCAGCAGAGGGACGACCTATGGCTACACCTTC. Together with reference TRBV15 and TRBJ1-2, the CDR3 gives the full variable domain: DAMVIQNPRYQVTQFGKPVTLSCSQTLNHNVMYWYQQKSSQAPKLLFHYYDKDFNNEADTPDNFQSRRPNTSFCFLDIRSPGLGDTAMYLCATSRGTTYGYTFGSGTRLTVV.

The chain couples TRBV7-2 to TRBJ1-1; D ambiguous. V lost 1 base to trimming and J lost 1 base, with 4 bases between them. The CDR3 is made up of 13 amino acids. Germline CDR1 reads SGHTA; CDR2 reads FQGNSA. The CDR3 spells CASSLDRNTEAFF. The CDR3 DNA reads TGTGCCAGCAGCTTAGACAGGAACACTGAAGCTTTCTTT.